This T cell receptor beta chain was recovered during a study of PD-L1 blockade in urothelial cancer. Across the whole study: Median T cell yield per blood sample was about 140,000 cells.

Sequencing used immunoSEQ multiplex PCR; TCRdb keeps in-frame clones, though not all of them. The sample includes tens of thousands of clones, approximately 90% of them seen just once. Specified time point: peripheral blood 6 weeks after treatment start. The study's findings and limits: Survival was better when pretreatment blood TCR clonality fell below the median. More expansion of tumor-associated blood clones, seen at 3 weeks, marked durable-benefit patients.

The CDR3 has 16 amino acids. Germline CDR1 is PRHDT and CDR2 is FYEKMQ (reference sequence). After removal of 8 bases from V and 6 bases from J, the junction contained 15 bases not matched to a gene. To note about this clone: What it binds is not known.

J is TRBJ2-1 and V is TRBV13; 8 bases match TRBD2. The TCR was taken from an elderly woman with urothelial cancer. Sample: PBMCs, taken around atezolizumab (anti-PD-L1) treatment. CDR3 DNA: TGTGCCAGCGCCGGGGGCGGGAGGCAAGGGGGCAATGAGCAGTTCTTC. Amino acids: CASAGGGRQGGNEQFF.